Sequencing of this TCR beta chain was carried out in a study of shared clonotypes between healthy human individuals. Study-level points and caveats: Memory subsets generally showed lower estimated richness than naive subsets. Among non-shared clonotypes, generation probabilities were lower than among those shared by all four donors. Some naive CD4 clonotypes, 4.5% to 5.5%, turned up in common across several donors.

Note on this clone: The antigen remains undetermined.

The V end was cut by 5 bases, the J end by 5 bases, with 15 bases between. This CDR3 region has 14 residues. Looked up from germline, CDR1 is SGHAT and CDR2 is FQNNGV. Deep-level settings were used for running the assay. Only in-frame clones appear in the TCRdb table, and some are missing; sequencing was by immunoSEQ multiplex PCR. The sample lists under 2,500,000 clones; approximately 94% were seen once. The chain employs TRBV11-2 and TRBJ2-5; TRBD2 is a possible D gene (6 bases). This TCR was sampled from a man aged 18 to 29 in good health. The sequencing sample was made of naive CD4+ T cells sorted from blood. Documented subset: CD45RA+ positively selected. CDR3 protein: CASSVLAGRETQYF. CDR3 nucleotide sequence: TGTGCCAGCAGCGTTTTGGCGGGGAGGGAGACCCAGTACTTC.